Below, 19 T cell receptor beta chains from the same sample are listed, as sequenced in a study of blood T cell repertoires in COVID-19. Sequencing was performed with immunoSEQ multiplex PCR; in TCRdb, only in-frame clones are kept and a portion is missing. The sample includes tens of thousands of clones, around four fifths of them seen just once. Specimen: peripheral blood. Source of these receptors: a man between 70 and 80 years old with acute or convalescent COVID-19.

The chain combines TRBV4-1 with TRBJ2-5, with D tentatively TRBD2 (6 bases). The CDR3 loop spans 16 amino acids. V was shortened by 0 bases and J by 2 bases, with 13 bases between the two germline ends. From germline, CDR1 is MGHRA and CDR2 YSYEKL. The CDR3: CASSQDAMAGQETQYF. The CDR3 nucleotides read TGCGCCAGCAGCCAAGATGCTATGGCGGGGCAAGAGACCCAGTACTTC.

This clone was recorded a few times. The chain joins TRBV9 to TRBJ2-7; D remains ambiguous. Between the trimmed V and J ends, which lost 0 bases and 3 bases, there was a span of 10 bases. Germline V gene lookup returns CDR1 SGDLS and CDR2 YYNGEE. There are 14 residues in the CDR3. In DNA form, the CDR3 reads TGTGCCAGCAGCGTAGGCGGTAATAACTACGAGCAGTACTTC. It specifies CASSVGGNNYEQYF.

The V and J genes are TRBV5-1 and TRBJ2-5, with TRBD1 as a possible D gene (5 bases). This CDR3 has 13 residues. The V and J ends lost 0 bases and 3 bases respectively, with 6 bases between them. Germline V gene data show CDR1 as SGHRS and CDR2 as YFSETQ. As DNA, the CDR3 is TGCGCCAGCAGCTTGGAGGGGAAAGAGACCCAGTACTTC. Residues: CASSLEGKETQYF.

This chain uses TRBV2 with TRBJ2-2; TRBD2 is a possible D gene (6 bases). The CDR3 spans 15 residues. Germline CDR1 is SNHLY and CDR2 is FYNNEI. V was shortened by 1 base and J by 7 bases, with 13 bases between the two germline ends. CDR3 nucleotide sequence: TGTGCCAGCAGTGAAGAGCGGGCGGGGAGCGGGGAGCTGTTTTTT. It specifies CASSEERAGSGELFF.

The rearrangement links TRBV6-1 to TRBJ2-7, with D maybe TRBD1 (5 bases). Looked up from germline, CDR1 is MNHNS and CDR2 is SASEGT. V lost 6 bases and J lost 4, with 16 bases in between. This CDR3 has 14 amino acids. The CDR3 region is CASRDDDSSYEQYF. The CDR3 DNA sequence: TGTGCCAGCAGAGATGATGACAGTTCTTACGAGCAGTACTTC.

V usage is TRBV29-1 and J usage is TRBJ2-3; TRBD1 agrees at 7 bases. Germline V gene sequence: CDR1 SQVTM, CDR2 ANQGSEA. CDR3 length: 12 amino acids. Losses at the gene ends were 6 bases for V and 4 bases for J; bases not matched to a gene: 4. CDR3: CSVATGADTQYF. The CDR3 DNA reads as TGCAGCGTAGCAACAGGGGCAGATACGCAGTATTTT.

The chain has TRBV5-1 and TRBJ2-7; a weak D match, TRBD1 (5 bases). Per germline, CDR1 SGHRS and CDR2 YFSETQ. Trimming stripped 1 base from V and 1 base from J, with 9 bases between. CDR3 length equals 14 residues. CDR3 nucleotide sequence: TGCGCCAGCAGCTTGAGACAGCGTTCCTACGAGCAGTACTTC. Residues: CASSLRQRSYEQYF.

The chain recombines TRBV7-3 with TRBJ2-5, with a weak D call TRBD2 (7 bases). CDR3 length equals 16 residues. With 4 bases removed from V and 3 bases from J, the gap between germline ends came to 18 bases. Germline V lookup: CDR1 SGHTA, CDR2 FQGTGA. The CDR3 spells CASSSQGPGLEETQYF. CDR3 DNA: TGTGCCAGCAGCTCCCAGGGGCCTGGACTAGAAGAGACCCAGTACTTC.

Here the CDR3 reads CASSPSIAGVFADTQYF. The DNA for the CDR3 is TGTGCCAGCAGCCCCTCAATAGCGGGTGTCTTCGCAGATACGCAGTATTTT. The chain links TRBV5-4 to TRBJ2-3, with 7 bases identical to TRBD2. The CDR3 has 17 amino acids. V gave up 4 bases and J gave up 4 bases; unmatched junction bases: 15. Germline V gene lookup returns CDR1 SGHNT and CDR2 YYREEE (reference sequence). Full variable domain (rest looked up from reference TRBV5-4 and TRBJ2-3): ETGVTQSPTHLIKTRGQQVTLRCSSQSGHNTVSWYQQALGQGPQFIFQYYREEENGRGNFPPRFSGLQFPNYSSELNVNALELDDSALYLCASSPSIAGVFADTQYFGPGTRLTVL.

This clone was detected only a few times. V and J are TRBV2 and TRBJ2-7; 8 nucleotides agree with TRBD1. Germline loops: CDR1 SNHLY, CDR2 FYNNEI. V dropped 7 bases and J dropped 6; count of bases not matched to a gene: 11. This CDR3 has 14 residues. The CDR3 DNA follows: TGTGCCAGCACTGATGGACAGGGCCGAGGCGAGCAGTACTTC. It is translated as CASTDGQGRGEQYF.

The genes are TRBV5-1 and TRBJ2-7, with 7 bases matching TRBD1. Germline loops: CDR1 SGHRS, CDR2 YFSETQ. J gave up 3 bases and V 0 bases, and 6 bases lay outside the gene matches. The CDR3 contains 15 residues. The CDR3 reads CASSLAGTAGYEQYF. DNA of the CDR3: TGCGCCAGCAGCTTGGCAGGGACAGCCGGCTACGAGCAGTACTTC.

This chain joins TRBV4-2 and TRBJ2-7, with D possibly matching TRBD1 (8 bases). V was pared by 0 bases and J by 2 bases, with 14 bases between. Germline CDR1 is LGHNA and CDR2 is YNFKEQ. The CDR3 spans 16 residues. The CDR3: CASSQEVQGGTYEQYF. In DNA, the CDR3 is TGTGCCAGCAGCCAAGAGGTACAGGGGGGGACCTACGAGCAGTACTTC.

The CDR3 nucleotides read TGTGCCAGCAGTGGCGGTTTAATGTGGGGCCCCATTCCCTACGAGCAGTACTTC. This translates into CASSGGLMWGPIPYEQYF. This rearrangement joins TRBV6-1 to TRBJ2-7; weak D call: TRBD1 (5 bases). The germline CDR1 and CDR2 sequences are MNHNS and SASEGT. The CDR3 is 18 residues long. V was cut by 4 bases and J by 2 bases, with 24 bases left in between.

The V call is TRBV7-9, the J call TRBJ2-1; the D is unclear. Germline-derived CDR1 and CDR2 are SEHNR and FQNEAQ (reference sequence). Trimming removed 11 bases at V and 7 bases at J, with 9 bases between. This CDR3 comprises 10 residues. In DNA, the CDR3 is TGTGCCCCGACCGGGAATGAGCAGTTCTTC. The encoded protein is CAPTGNEQFF.

CDR3 DNA: TGTGCCAGCAGTCCAACTTACGGGTTCCACGAGCAGTACTTC. Protein: CASSPTYGFHEQYF. The chain has TRBV6-5 and TRBJ2-7; D uncertain. Trimming took off 5 bases at V and 5 bases at J, with 16 bases between the two ends. CDR1 is MNHEY and CDR2 is SVGAGI in the germline V gene. The CDR3 totals 14 residues.

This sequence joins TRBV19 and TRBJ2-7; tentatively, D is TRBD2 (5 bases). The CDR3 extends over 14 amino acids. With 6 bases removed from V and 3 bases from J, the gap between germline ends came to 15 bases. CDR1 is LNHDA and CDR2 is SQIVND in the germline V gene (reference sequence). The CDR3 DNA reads TGTGCCAGTAGCCTGGCGGGCCGCATCTACGAGCAGTACTTC. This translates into CASSLAGRIYEQYF.

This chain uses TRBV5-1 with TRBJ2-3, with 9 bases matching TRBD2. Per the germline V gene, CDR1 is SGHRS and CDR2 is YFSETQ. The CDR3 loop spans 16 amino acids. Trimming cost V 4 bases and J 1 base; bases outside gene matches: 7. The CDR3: CASSTLAGGRTDTQYF. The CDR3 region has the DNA TGCGCCAGCAGCACTTTGGCGGGGGGGCGCACAGATACGCAGTATTTT.

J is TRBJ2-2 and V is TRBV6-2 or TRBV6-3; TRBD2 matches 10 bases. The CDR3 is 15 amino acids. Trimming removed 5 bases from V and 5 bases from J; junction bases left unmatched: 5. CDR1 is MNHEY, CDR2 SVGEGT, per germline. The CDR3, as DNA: TGTGCCAGCAGTCGATCTAGCGGGGGTACCGGGGAGCTGTTTTTT. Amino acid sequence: CASSRSSGGTGELFF.

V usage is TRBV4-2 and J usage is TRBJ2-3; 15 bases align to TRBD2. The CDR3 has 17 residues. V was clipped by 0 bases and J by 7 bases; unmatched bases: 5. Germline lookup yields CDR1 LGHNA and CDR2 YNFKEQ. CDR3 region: CASSQDWTSGGAYTQYF. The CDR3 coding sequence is TGTGCCAGCAGCCAAGATTGGACTAGCGGGGGGGCGTATACGCAGTATTTT.